This TCR beta chain was recorded in a study of breast tumors, draining lymph nodes, adjacent tissues. Regarding the study as a whole: Compared with lymph nodes, tumors were less diverse; compared with nontumor tissue, more. The lymph node origin of tumor T cells was framed as consistent with a hypothesis, not demonstrated. Luminal-like breast cancer showed significantly higher tumor–nontumor repertoire similarity than basal-like. Findings are consistent with lymph node origin and intratumoral expansion of most tumor T cells.

The V gene's germline CDR1 is SGHVT and CDR2 SQSDAQ. Trimming shortened V by 5 bases and J by 3 bases, and 11 bases separated the two germline ends. The CDR3 runs to 13 residues. TCRdb recomputed calls from the multiplex PCR reads with MiXCR, one row per CDR3 protein. The sample has 15,000 to 20,000 distinct CDR3 sequences, around two fifths seen once. Note on this clonotype: Antigen: not known.

The chain couples TRBV7-4 to TRBJ2-7; tentative D call: TRBD1 (5 bases). This TCR was recovered from a female donor with breast cancer. Some clones in this sample may be carry-over from other donors' samples. Sequencing used breast tumor tissue. CDR3 in amino acids: CASSPATVYEQYV. DNA for the CDR3: TGTGCCAGCAGCCCGGCGACAGTCTACGAGCAGTACGTC.